The rows below give T cell receptor beta chains drawn from one sample of a study of Ad26.COV2.S vaccination and SARS-CoV-2 variants. This table comes from immunoSEQ multiplex PCR, and its TCRdb copy is limited to in-frame clones, with some not included. The data contain 350,000 to 450,000 clones, approximately 84% of them singletons. The input for sequencing was peripheral blood, taken in a trial of Ad26.COV2.S vaccine versus placebo. The receptors stem from a person aged 18-60 years who received the Ad26.COV2.S COVID-19 vaccine or a placebo. CDR3s leave out the opening cysteine and the closing phenylalanine or tryptophan. A D gene is named only where the DNA matches it firmly. For some rows the clone size is stated as once, few or many, or as a class when expanded; others skip it.

clone_size j_call d_call v_call cdr3_aa
. TRBJ2-7 . TRBV29-1 SVEGVREQY
. TRBJ2-2 TRBD1 TRBV29-1 SVEEVEEEQGILTGELF
. TRBJ1-2 . TRBV30 AWSVLSPGLDT
. TRBJ2-7 . TRBV5-1 ASSLSGSPYEQY
. TRBJ2-7 TRBD2 TRBV28 ASSVSGSSYEQY
. TRBJ1-5 . TRBV30 AWSLRTVERGNQPQH
. TRBJ2-7 TRBD1 TRBV15 ATSRGAQGALNEQY
. TRBJ2-5 TRBD2 TRBV2 ASGKGLGLETQY
once TRBJ1-2 TRBD1 TRBV5-1 ASSEDRGANYGYT
. TRBJ2-7 TRBD1 TRBV7-2 ASSSDRVKGEQY
. TRBJ2-3 . TRBV29-1 SVEDRSEADTQY